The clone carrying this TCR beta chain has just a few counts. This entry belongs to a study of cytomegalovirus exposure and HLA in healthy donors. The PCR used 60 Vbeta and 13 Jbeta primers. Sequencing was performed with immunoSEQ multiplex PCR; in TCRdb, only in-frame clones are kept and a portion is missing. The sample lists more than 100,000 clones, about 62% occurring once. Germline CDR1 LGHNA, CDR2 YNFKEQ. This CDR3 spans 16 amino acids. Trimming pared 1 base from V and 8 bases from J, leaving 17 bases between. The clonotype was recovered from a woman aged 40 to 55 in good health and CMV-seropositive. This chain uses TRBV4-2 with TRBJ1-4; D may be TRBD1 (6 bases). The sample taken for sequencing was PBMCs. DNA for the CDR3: TGTGCCAGCAGCCAAGCCTCGACAGGCCCAGGGGAAAAACTGTTTTTT. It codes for CASSQASTGPGEKLFF.